Listed below are T cell receptor beta chains from one sample, sequenced in a study of human T cells and chemical hapten exposure. MiXCR was run by TCRdb on the RACE reads, yielding one entry per CDR3 protein. This table has tens of thousands of distinct CDR3 sequences, about a tenth appearing once. The source was whole blood, collected in connection with sensitization to the hapten diphenylcyclopropenone (DPC). These TCRs come from a woman aged 25 to 39 with alopecia areata. Some clones in this sample may be carry-over from other donors' samples. Each CDR3 is given with its conserved first and last residue. D genes are given only for firm matches. Clone size is shown for a subset of rows, as once, few, many or a class of expanded clone.

v_gene: TRBV29-1
j_gene: TRBJ2-1
abundance: many
d_gene: .
CDR3nt: TGCAGCGCAGGATTCAATGAGCAGTTCTTC
CDR3aa: CSAGFNEQFF

v_gene: TRBV30
j_gene: TRBJ1-4
abundance: .
d_gene: .
CDR3nt: TGTGCCTGGAGCAATGAAAAACTGTTTTTT
CDR3aa: CAWSNEKLFF

v_gene: TRBV11-1
j_gene: TRBJ2-3
abundance: .
d_gene: TRBD2
CDR3nt: TGTGCCAGCAGCTTAAGACCTAGCGGGAGTAGAGCAGATACGCAGTATTTT
CDR3aa: CASSLRPSGSRADTQYF

v_gene: TRBV11-1
j_gene: TRBJ2-1
abundance: .
d_gene: .
CDR3nt: TGTGCCAGCACCGCCCGGGACACCTTTTCATCGCCATTCTTC
CDR3aa: CASTARDTFSSPFF

v_gene: TRBV5-1
j_gene: TRBJ1-1
abundance: .
d_gene: .
CDR3nt: TGCGCCAGCAGCTCAGAGAACACTGAAGCTTTCTTT
CDR3aa: CASSSENTEAFF

v_gene: TRBV18
j_gene: TRBJ1-2
abundance: many
d_gene: .
CDR3nt: TGTGCCAGCTCACCAGGAGGCGTATCCTATGGCTACACCTTC
CDR3aa: CASSPGGVSYGYTF

v_gene: TRBV19
j_gene: TRBJ2-3
abundance: few
d_gene: TRBD2
CDR3nt: TGTGCCAGTAAAACGGGGACTAGCAGAAGCACAGATACGCAGTATTTT
CDR3aa: CASKTGTSRSTDTQYF

v_gene: TRBV5-1
j_gene: TRBJ2-7
abundance: many
d_gene: .
CDR3nt: TGCGCCAGCAGAAAGGACATCTACGAGCAGTACTTC
CDR3aa: CASRKDIYEQYF

v_gene: TRBV28
j_gene: TRBJ2-7
abundance: many
d_gene: TRBD2
CDR3nt: TGTGCCAGCAGAGGGACTAGCGGGAGACACGAGCAGTACTTC
CDR3aa: CASRGTSGRHEQYF

v_gene: TRBV9
j_gene: TRBJ2-7
abundance: few
d_gene: .
CDR3nt: TGTGCCAGCAGCCCCCTGCCGGCAACCAACTACGAGCAGTACTTC
CDR3aa: CASSPLPATNYEQYF

v_gene: TRBV20-1
j_gene: TRBJ2-3
abundance: many
d_gene: TRBD2
CDR3nt: TGCAGTGCTAGACCTAGCGGGGGGGCCGAAGATACGCAGTATTTT
CDR3aa: CSARPSGGAEDTQYF

v_gene: TRBV25-1
j_gene: TRBJ1-2
abundance: few
d_gene: .
CDR3nt: TGTGCCAGCAGTGAGAGCAGGGGAAACGGCTACACCTTC
CDR3aa: CASSESRGNGYTF

v_gene: TRBV28
j_gene: TRBJ1-4
abundance: few
d_gene: .
CDR3nt: TGTGCCAGCAGTTCCGGGGTTAATGAAAAACTGTTTTTT
CDR3aa: CASSSGVNEKLFF

v_gene: TRBV5-5
j_gene: TRBJ2-1
abundance: few
d_gene: .
CDR3nt: TGTGCCAGCAGCTTAGATCGTGCCAGCTACAATGAGCAGTTCTTC
CDR3aa: CASSLDRASYNEQFF

v_gene: TRBV3-1
j_gene: TRBJ2-1
abundance: many
d_gene: .
CDR3nt: TGTGCCAGCAGCCAAGGGAGTCTCTACAATGAGCAGTTCTTC
CDR3aa: CASSQGSLYNEQFF

v_gene: TRBV10-3
j_gene: TRBJ1-1
abundance: few
d_gene: .
CDR3nt: TGTGCCATCGCCCGGACATTCCAGGAAGCTTTCTTT
CDR3aa: CAIARTFQEAFF

v_gene: TRBV27
j_gene: TRBJ1-1
abundance: few
d_gene: .
CDR3nt: TGTGCCAGCAGTCCTCCCCGCAGGAAGTTTGGGGGAACTGAAGCTTTCTTT
CDR3aa: CASSPPRRKFGGTEAFF

v_gene: TRBV7-3
j_gene: TRBJ2-5
abundance: few
d_gene: TRBD2
CDR3nt: TGTGCCAGCAGCTTAAAGAGGGCTAGCGGCAGCCAAGAGACCCAGTACTTC
CDR3aa: CASSLKRASGSQETQYF

v_gene: TRBV4-1
j_gene: TRBJ1-3
abundance: many
d_gene: .
CDR3nt: TGCGCCAGCAGCCAAGCGCCCGGTGGGCCGTCTGGAAACACCATATATTTT
CDR3aa: CASSQAPGGPSGNTIYF

v_gene: TRBV30
j_gene: TRBJ2-2
abundance: .
d_gene: TRBD2
CDR3nt: TGTGCCTGGAGACTAGCGGGAGTCACCGGGGAGCTGTTTTTT
CDR3aa: CAWRLAGVTGELFF

v_gene: TRBV20-1
j_gene: TRBJ1-5
abundance: many
d_gene: TRBD1
CDR3nt: TGCAGTGCTAGAGATGACAGGGAATCTAGCAATCAGCCCCAGCATTTT
CDR3aa: CSARDDRESSNQPQHF

v_gene: TRBV7-2
j_gene: TRBJ2-1
abundance: many
d_gene: TRBD2
CDR3nt: TGTGCCAGCAGCTTACCACTAGCGGGGATATACAATGAGCAGTTCTTC
CDR3aa: CASSLPLAGIYNEQFF